Listed below are T cell receptor beta chains from one sample, sequenced in a study of blood T cell repertoires in COVID-19. Here immunoSEQ multiplex PCR was the method, and the copy in TCRdb shows in-frame clones only, minus some. The table includes about 120,000 clones, about four fifths detected once. The material sequenced was peripheral blood. These receptors all stem from a man aged 60 to 69 with acute or convalescent COVID-19. Each CDR3 is given with its conserved first and last residue. The order of the fields is V gene, D gene, J gene, clone size, CDR3 DNA, CDR3 protein. The D gene is left open where the match is weak. Expanded clones are given a class, and other clones once, few, many or no size at all.

V gene: TRBV2
D gene: TRBD1
J gene: TRBJ2-7
clone size: .
CDR3 DNA: TGTGCCAGCAGTCTACAGGGGTTCTACGAGCAGTACTTC
CDR3 protein: CASSLQGFYEQYF

V gene: TRBV29-1
D gene: TRBD1
J gene: TRBJ2-5
clone size: .
CDR3 DNA: TGCAGCGTTGAAGGGACAGGGTTAACCGAGACCCAGTACTTC
CDR3 protein: CSVEGTGLTETQYF

V gene: TRBV4-1
D gene: .
J gene: TRBJ1-4
clone size: .
CDR3 DNA: TGCGCCAGCAGCCAAGAAGGGACACGTAATGAAAAACTGTTTTTT
CDR3 protein: CASSQEGTRNEKLFF

V gene: TRBV29-1
D gene: .
J gene: TRBJ2-2
clone size: .
CDR3 DNA: TGCAGCGTTGAAAGAGGTGGCGGGGAGCTGTTTTTT
CDR3 protein: CSVERGGGELFF

V gene: TRBV9
D gene: .
J gene: TRBJ1-5
clone size: .
CDR3 DNA: TGTGCCAGCAGTTCCTCCCCGCGGCAGCCCCAGCATTTT
CDR3 protein: CASSSSPRQPQHF

V gene: TRBV28
D gene: .
J gene: TRBJ2-7
clone size: .
CDR3 DNA: TGTGCCAGCAGTTTAGCCTCTTATGGAGAGCCCTACGAGCAGTACTTC
CDR3 protein: CASSLASYGEPYEQYF

V gene: TRBV19
D gene: TRBD1
J gene: TRBJ2-2
clone size: .
CDR3 DNA: TGTGCCAGTAGTCCCCAGGGGGAAAACACCGGGGAGCTGTTTTTT
CDR3 protein: CASSPQGENTGELFF

V gene: TRBV9
D gene: TRBD1
J gene: TRBJ2-1
clone size: .
CDR3 DNA: TGTGCCAGCAGCGTCGGACAGGGAGGCTCCTACAATGAGCAGTTCTTC
CDR3 protein: CASSVGQGGSYNEQFF

V gene: TRBV7-3
D gene: .
J gene: TRBJ2-1
clone size: .
CDR3 DNA: TGTGCCAGCAGCTCTACAGGCTACAATGAGCAGTTCTTC
CDR3 protein: CASSSTGYNEQFF

V gene: TRBV7-9
D gene: .
J gene: TRBJ2-7
clone size: few
CDR3 DNA: TGTGCCAGCAGCTTATTCCAGGGTAGGGGCGAGCAGTACTTC
CDR3 protein: CASSLFQGRGEQYF

V gene: TRBV19
D gene: .
J gene: TRBJ1-1
clone size: .
CDR3 DNA: TGTGCCAGTAGTATAGTCCTAATGAACACTGAAGCTTTCTTT
CDR3 protein: CASSIVLMNTEAFF

V gene: TRBV28
D gene: .
J gene: TRBJ1-5
clone size: .
CDR3 DNA: TGTGCCAGCAGTCCTCTGGGGGAGGGGAATCAGCCCCAGCATTTT
CDR3 protein: CASSPLGEGNQPQHF

V gene: TRBV10-1
D gene: TRBD2
J gene: TRBJ2-2
clone size: .
CDR3 DNA: TGCGCCACCAGGGGAAGGGACAGTCTCCTAGTAGCGGGAGGAGTAAAAACCGGGGAGCTGTTTTTT
CDR3 protein: CATRGRDSLLVAGGVKTGELFF

V gene: TRBV30
D gene: .
J gene: TRBJ2-3
clone size: .
CDR3 DNA: TGTGCCTGGAGTCCCACCTCGAGCGGAGATACGCAGTATTTT
CDR3 protein: CAWSPTSSGDTQYF

V gene: TRBV5-1
D gene: .
J gene: TRBJ1-1
clone size: .
CDR3 DNA: TGCGCCAGCAGCTCGTCTGGCCACCAAGGCGGCACTGAAGCTTTCTTT
CDR3 protein: CASSSSGHQGGTEAFF

V gene: TRBV14
D gene: .
J gene: TRBJ1-5
clone size: .
CDR3 DNA: TGTGCCAGCAGCCAAGGTGGGGGGTGGGGCAATCAGCCCCAGCATTTT
CDR3 protein: CASSQGGGWGNQPQHF

V gene: TRBV19
D gene: .
J gene: TRBJ2-2
clone size: once
CDR3 DNA: TGTGCCAGTAGTCGACCGGGACAGAACACCGGGGAGCTGTTTTTT
CDR3 protein: CASSRPGQNTGELFF

V gene: TRBV6-5
D gene: .
J gene: TRBJ1-6
clone size: .
CDR3 DNA: TGTGCCAGCAGTTACTCGCCAGGTCAGGGTTCACCCCTCCACTTT
CDR3 protein: CASSYSPGQGSPLHF

V gene: TRBV3-1/TRBV3-2
D gene: TRBD1
J gene: TRBJ1-1
clone size: .
CDR3 DNA: TGTGCCAGCAGCCTTAACAGGGGAACTGAAGCTTTCTTT
CDR3 protein: CASSLNRGTEAFF

V gene: TRBV30
D gene: .
J gene: TRBJ2-6
clone size: .
CDR3 DNA: TGTGCCTGGAGTTGGGACGGCGGGACCGGGGCCAACGTCCTGACTTTC
CDR3 protein: CAWSWDGGTGANVLTF

V gene: TRBV27
D gene: .
J gene: TRBJ1-1
clone size: .
CDR3 DNA: TGTGCCAGCAGTGAACCCCGGGACACTTTTCCGAACACTGAAGCTTTCTTT
CDR3 protein: CASSEPRDTFPNTEAFF

V gene: TRBV7-9
D gene: TRBD1
J gene: TRBJ1-1
clone size: few
CDR3 DNA: TGTGCCAGCAGCTTAATTTACGACAGGGAGGCTGAAGCTTTCTTT
CDR3 protein: CASSLIYDREAEAFF

V gene: TRBV7-3
D gene: .
J gene: TRBJ1-1
clone size: .
CDR3 DNA: TGTGCCAGCAGCTTATACGGACAGTTGAACACTGAAGCTTTCTTT
CDR3 protein: CASSLYGQLNTEAFF

V gene: TRBV15
D gene: TRBD1
J gene: TRBJ1-3
clone size: .
CDR3 DNA: TGTGCCACCAGCAGAGATGGGACAGATGAGGTCTGGGACTCTGGAAACACCATATATTTT
CDR3 protein: CATSRDGTDEVWDSGNTIYF

V gene: TRBV5-1
D gene: TRBD1
J gene: TRBJ1-1
clone size: .
CDR3 DNA: TGCGCCAGCAGCCCTTCCCCGGGACAGGGAAGGGTGAACACTGAAGCTTTCTTT
CDR3 protein: CASSPSPGQGRVNTEAFF

V gene: TRBV30
D gene: TRBD1
J gene: TRBJ1-3
clone size: .
CDR3 DNA: TGTGCCTGGAGTAGGACAGGGAGCTCTGGAAACACCATATATTTT
CDR3 protein: CAWSRTGSSGNTIYF

V gene: TRBV18
D gene: TRBD2
J gene: TRBJ2-7
clone size: .
CDR3 DNA: TGTGCCAGCTCACCACTAGCGGGAGGTTCAGAGCAGTACTTC
CDR3 protein: CASSPLAGGSEQYF

V gene: TRBV7-3
D gene: .
J gene: TRBJ2-7
clone size: .
CDR3 DNA: TGTGCCAGCAGCTTATCGGGAGCTCGCGGAGGGGAGCAGTACTTC
CDR3 protein: CASSLSGARGGEQYF

V gene: TRBV7-6
D gene: TRBD1
J gene: TRBJ2-7
clone size: .
CDR3 DNA: TGTGCCAGCAGCCCGGAGCCGGGACAGGGACGCGAGCAGTACTTC
CDR3 protein: CASSPEPGQGREQYF

V gene: TRBV7-9
D gene: TRBD1
J gene: TRBJ2-6
clone size: .
CDR3 DNA: TGTGCCAGCAGCCCCGGGCAGGGGGCTGGGGCCAACGTCCTGACTTTC
CDR3 protein: CASSPGQGAGANVLTF

V gene: TRBV18
D gene: TRBD2
J gene: TRBJ2-1
clone size: .
CDR3 DNA: TGTGCCAGCTCACCTTGGTCGGGGGGCAATGAGCAGTTCTTC
CDR3 protein: CASSPWSGGNEQFF

V gene: TRBV19
D gene: .
J gene: TRBJ1-2
clone size: .
CDR3 DNA: TGTGCCAGCCAACGGGGCAGGGGCACCTATGGCTACACCTTC
CDR3 protein: CASQRGRGTYGYTF

V gene: TRBV28
D gene: .
J gene: TRBJ1-4
clone size: .
CDR3 DNA: TGTGCCAGCAGTCTTCCCCATGAAAAACTGTTTTTT
CDR3 protein: CASSLPHEKLFF

V gene: TRBV2
D gene: .
J gene: TRBJ1-4
clone size: many
CDR3 DNA: TGTGCCAGCGTGAGCGACGATGCAACTAATGAAAAACTGTTTTTT
CDR3 protein: CASVSDDATNEKLFF

V gene: TRBV30
D gene: .
J gene: TRBJ1-1
clone size: once
CDR3 DNA: TGTGCCTGGAGGACACAGGGAGGGACTGAAGCTTTCTTT
CDR3 protein: CAWRTQGGTEAFF

V gene: TRBV19
D gene: TRBD2
J gene: TRBJ2-1
clone size: many
CDR3 DNA: TGTGCCAGTAGTTTCGGGACTAGCGGGAACCGATTGGGGATCTATGAGCAGTTCTTC
CDR3 protein: CASSFGTSGNRLGIYEQFF

V gene: TRBV5-1
D gene: TRBD1
J gene: TRBJ1-1
clone size: .
CDR3 DNA: TGCGCCAGCAGCACCACCGGGACAGGGATGAACACTGAAGCTTTCTTT
CDR3 protein: CASSTTGTGMNTEAFF

V gene: TRBV28
D gene: .
J gene: TRBJ1-6
clone size: .
CDR3 DNA: TGTGCCGCGGAGGGACCCAGGCAAAATTCACCCCTCCACTTT
CDR3 protein: CAAEGPRQNSPLHF

V gene: TRBV24-1
D gene: .
J gene: TRBJ2-1
clone size: .
CDR3 DNA: TGTGCCACCAGTGATTTGACAGGAGTCCACAATGAGCAGTTCTTC
CDR3 protein: CATSDLTGVHNEQFF

V gene: TRBV12-3/TRBV12-4
D gene: .
J gene: TRBJ1-1
clone size: .
CDR3 DNA: TGTGCCAGCAGTTACTACCGGACTGAAGCTTTCTTT
CDR3 protein: CASSYYRTEAFF

V gene: TRBV29-1
D gene: TRBD1
J gene: TRBJ1-3
clone size: .
CDR3 DNA: TGCAGCGCAGAACAGGGGAGGACTGGAAACACCATATATTTT
CDR3 protein: CSAEQGRTGNTIYF

V gene: TRBV28
D gene: .
J gene: TRBJ1-1
clone size: .
CDR3 DNA: TGTGCCAGCAGTTCCTTTCAAAGGGGATCCACTGAAGCTTTCTTT
CDR3 protein: CASSSFQRGSTEAFF

V gene: TRBV6-5
D gene: .
J gene: TRBJ1-2
clone size: once
CDR3 DNA: TGTGCCAGCAGTAAGGGGTCCGTAAACCTCTATGGCTACACCTTC
CDR3 protein: CASSKGSVNLYGYTF

V gene: TRBV7-9
D gene: .
J gene: TRBJ2-2
clone size: once
CDR3 DNA: TGTGCCAGCAGCCGCCAGGCCGCGAACACCGGGGAGCTGTTTTTT
CDR3 protein: CASSRQAANTGELFF

V gene: TRBV7-9
D gene: TRBD2
J gene: TRBJ2-5
clone size: .
CDR3 DNA: TGTGCCAGCAGCCCCGCAAGCGGGAGGGCCGTCGAGACCCAGTACTTC
CDR3 protein: CASSPASGRAVETQYF

V gene: TRBV6-6
D gene: .
J gene: TRBJ1-2
clone size: .
CDR3 DNA: TGTGCCAGCAGTTTCACAGCAAACTATGGCTACACCTTC
CDR3 protein: CASSFTANYGYTF

V gene: TRBV7-9
D gene: TRBD1
J gene: TRBJ1-6
clone size: .
CDR3 DNA: TGTGCCAGCAGCTCAACAGGGGGGCGAGGGAATTCACCCCTCCACTTT
CDR3 protein: CASSSTGGRGNSPLHF